The entry below describes one T cell receptor (beta chain). The antigen is not known. This sample stems from a study of shared clonotypes between healthy human individuals. Study-wide points: Genetic and exposure-history diversity was limited by the small donor number. Among non-shared clonotypes, generation probabilities were lower than among those shared by all four donors.

It was at deep level that the assay was run. Profiling relied on immunoSEQ multiplex PCR, and the TCRdb table lists in-frame clones only, not all of them. The table has some 2.1 million clones, roughly 93% seen once. The naive CD8 population came from CD45RO-negative cells selected for CCR7, without terminally differentiated effector memory CD45RA+ cells. Germline loops: CDR1 MNHEY, CDR2 SMNVEV (reference sequence). The CDR3 spans 17 residues. Trimming took off 2 bases at V and 3 bases at J, with 19 bases between the two ends. The sequencing input was naive CD8+ T cells from PBMCs. The origin of this receptor is a man aged 18 to 30 in good health. Some clones in this sample may be carry-over from other donors' samples. This chain uses TRBV27 with TRBJ1-1; TRBD1 might be the D (6 bases). The CDR3 here is CASSLRGRRGPDTEAFF. DNA of the CDR3: TGTGCCAGCAGTTTACGGGGTCGGCGGGGGCCGGACACTGAAGCTTTCTTT.